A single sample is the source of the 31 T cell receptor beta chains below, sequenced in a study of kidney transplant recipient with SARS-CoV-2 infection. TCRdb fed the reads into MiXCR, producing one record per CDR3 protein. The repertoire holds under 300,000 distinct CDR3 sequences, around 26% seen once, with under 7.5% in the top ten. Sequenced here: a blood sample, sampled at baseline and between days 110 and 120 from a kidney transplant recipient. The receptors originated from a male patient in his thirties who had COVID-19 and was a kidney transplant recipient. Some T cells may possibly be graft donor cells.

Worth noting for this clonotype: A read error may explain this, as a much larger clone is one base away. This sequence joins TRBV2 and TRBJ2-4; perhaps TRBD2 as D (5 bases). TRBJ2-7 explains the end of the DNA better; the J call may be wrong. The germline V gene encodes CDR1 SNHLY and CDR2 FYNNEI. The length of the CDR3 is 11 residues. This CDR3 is CAGGSTYEQYF. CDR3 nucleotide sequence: TGTGCCGGCGGGTCCACCTACGAGCAGTACTTC.

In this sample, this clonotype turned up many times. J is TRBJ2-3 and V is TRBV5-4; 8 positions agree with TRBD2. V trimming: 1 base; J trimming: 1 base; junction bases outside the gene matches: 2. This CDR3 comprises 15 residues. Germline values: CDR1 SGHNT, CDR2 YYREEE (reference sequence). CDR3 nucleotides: TGTGCCAGCAGCTTGCAACTAGCGGGCACAGATACGCAGTATTTT. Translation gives CASSLQLAGTDTQYF.

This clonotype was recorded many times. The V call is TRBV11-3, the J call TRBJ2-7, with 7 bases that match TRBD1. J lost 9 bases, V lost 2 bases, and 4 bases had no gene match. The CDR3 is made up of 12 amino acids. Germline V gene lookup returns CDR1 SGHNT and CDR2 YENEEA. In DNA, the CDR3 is TGTGCCAGCAGCTTAACAGGGGCGGCGCAGTACTTC. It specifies CASSLTGAAQYF.

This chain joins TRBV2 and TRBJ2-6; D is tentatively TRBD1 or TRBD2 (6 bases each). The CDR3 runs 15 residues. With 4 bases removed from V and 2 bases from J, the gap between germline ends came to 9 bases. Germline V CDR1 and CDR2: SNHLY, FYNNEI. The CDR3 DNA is TGTGCCAGCAGTGTCGGGGGCGCTGGGGCCAACGTCCTGACTTTC. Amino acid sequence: CASSVGGAGANVLTF.

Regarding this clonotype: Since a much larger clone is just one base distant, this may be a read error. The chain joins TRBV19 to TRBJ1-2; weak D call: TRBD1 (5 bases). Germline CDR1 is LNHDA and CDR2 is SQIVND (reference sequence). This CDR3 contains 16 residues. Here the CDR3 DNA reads TGTACCAGTACCAGTATACGGGGCGGGGGGGACTATGGCTACACCTTC. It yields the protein CTSTSIRGGGDYGYTF.

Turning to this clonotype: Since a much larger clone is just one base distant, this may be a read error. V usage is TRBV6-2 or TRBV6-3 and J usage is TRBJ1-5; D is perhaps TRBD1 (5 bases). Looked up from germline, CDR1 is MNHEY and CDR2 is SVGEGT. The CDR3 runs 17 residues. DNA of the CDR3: TGTGCCAGCAAAAGGGACGTGTCTCCTTATAGCAATCAGCCCCGGCATTTT. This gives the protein CASKRDVSPYSNQPRHF.

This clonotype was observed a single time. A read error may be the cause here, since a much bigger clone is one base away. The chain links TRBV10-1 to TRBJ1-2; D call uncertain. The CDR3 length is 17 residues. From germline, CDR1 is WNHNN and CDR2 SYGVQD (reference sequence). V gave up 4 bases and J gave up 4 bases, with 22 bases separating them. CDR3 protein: CASSAHVRSRKAYGYTF. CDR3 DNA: TGCGCCAGCAGTGCTCACGTAAGATCGCGAAAGGCCTATGGCTACACCTTC.

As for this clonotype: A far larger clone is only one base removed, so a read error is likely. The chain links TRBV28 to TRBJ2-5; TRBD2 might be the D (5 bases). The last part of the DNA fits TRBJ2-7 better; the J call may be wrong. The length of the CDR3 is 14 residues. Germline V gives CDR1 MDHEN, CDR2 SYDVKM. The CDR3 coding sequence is TGTGCCAGCGGGTCGGGGAGTAGCACCTACGAGCAGTACTTC. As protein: CASGSGSSTYEQYF.

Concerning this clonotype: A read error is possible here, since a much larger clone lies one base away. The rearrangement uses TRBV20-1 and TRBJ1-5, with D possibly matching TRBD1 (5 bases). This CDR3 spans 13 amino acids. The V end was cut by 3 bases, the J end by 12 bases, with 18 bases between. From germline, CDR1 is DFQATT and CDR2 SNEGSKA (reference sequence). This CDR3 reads CSARGEEWKLQHF. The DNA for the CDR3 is TGCAGTGCTAGGGGGGAGGAGTGGAAGCTCCAGCATTTT.

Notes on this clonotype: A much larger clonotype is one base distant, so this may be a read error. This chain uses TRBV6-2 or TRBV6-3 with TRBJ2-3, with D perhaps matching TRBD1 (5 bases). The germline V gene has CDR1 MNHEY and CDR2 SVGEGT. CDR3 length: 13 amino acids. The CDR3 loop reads CASSYSGTGTQYF. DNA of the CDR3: TGTGCCAGCAGTTACTCCGGCACAGGTACGCAGTATTTT.

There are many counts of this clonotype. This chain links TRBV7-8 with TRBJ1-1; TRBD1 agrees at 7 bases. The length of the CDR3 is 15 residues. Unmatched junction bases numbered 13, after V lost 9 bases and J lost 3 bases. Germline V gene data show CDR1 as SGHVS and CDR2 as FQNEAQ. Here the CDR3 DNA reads TGTGCCAGTAAACAAAGGGGGCTACGTCACACTGAAGCTTTCTTT. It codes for CASKQRGLRHTEAFF.

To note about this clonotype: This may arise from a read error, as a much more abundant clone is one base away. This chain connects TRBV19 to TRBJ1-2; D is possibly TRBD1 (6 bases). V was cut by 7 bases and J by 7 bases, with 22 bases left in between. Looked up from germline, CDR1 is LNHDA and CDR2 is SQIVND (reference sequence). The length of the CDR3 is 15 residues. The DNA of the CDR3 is TGTGCCAGTAATATTCGTCCGGGGGCAGTAGGTGGCTACACCTTC. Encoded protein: CASNIRPGAVGGYTF.

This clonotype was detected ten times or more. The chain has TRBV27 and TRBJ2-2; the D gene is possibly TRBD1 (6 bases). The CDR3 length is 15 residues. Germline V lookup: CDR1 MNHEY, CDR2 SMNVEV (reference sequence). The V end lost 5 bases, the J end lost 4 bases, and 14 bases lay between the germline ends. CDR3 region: CASSQNRVATGELFF. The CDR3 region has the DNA TGTGCCAGCAGTCAGAACAGGGTGGCCACCGGGGAGCTGTTTTTT.

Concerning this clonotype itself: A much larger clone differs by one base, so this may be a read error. The CDR3 region is CASSYLGPSYEQYF. CDR3 sequence (DNA): TGTGCCAGCAGTTACCTTGGGCCATCTTACGAGCAGTACTTC. The V and J genes are TRBV6-5 and TRBJ2-7; no firm D call. Germline V gene sequence: CDR1 MNHEY, CDR2 SVGAGI. The CDR3 is 14 residues long. The V gene lost 2 bases and the J gene lost 4 bases, with 12 bases spanning the gap.

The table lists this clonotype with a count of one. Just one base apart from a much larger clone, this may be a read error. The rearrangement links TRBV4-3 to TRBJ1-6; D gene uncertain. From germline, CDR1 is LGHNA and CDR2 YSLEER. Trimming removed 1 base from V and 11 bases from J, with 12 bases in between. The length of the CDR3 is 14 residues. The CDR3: CASSQGMLSPPLHF. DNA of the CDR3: TGCGCCAGCAGCCAAGGTATGTTGAGCCCACCCCTCCACTTT.

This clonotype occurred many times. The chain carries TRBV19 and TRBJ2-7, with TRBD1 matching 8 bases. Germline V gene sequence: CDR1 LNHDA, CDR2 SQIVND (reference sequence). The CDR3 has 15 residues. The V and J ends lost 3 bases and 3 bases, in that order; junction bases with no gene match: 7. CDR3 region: CASSIGDRIIYEQYF. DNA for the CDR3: TGTGCCAGTAGTATCGGGGACAGGATTATCTACGAGCAGTACTTC.

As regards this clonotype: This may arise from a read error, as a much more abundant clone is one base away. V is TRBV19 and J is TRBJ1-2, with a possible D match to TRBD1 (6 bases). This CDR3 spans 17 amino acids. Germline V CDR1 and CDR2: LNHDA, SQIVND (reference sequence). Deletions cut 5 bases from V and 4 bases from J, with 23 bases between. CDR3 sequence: CASSPCGTSRKTYGYTF. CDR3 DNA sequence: TGTGCCAGTAGTCCATGCGGGACAAGTCGAAAGACCTATGGCTACACCTTC. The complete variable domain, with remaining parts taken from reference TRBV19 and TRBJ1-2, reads DGGITQSPKYLFRKEGQNVTLSCEQNLNHDAMYWYRQDPGQGLRLIYYSQIVNDFQKGDIAEGYSVSREKKESFPLTVTSAQKNPTAFYLCASSPCGTSRKTYGYTFGSGTRLTVV.

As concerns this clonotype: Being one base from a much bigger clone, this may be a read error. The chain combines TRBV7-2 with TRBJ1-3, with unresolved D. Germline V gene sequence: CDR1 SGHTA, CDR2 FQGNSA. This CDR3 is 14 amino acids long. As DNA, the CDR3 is TGTGCCGGCAGCTTAAGGAGCTCTGGAAACACCATATATTTT. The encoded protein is CAGSLRSSGNTIYF.

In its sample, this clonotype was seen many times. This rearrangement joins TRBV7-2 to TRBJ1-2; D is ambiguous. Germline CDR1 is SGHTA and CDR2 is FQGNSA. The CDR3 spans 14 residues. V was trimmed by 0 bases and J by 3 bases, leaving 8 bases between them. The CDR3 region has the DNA TGTGCCAGCAGCTTAGCTGTAGGTGACTATGGCTACACCTTC. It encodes CASSLAVGDYGYTF. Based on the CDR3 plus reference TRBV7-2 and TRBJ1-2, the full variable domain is GAGVSQSPSNKVTEKGKDVELRCDPISGHTALYWYRQSLGQGLEFLIYFQGNSAPDKSGLPSDRFSAERTGGSVSTLTIQRTQQEDSAVYLCASSLAVGDYGYTFGSGTRLTVV.

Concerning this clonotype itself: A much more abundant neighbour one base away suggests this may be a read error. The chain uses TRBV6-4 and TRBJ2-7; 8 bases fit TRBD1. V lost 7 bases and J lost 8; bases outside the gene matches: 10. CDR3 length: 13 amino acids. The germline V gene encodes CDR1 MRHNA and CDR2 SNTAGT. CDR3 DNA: TGTGCCAGCATCTGGACAGGGAGGTACAAGCAGTACTTC. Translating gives CASIWTGRYKQYF.

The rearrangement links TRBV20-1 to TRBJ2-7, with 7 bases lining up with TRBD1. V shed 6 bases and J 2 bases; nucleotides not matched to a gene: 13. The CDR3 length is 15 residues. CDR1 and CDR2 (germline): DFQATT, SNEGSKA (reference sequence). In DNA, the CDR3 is TGCAGTGCGGCTAGAACGGGCAGGGGGACCTACGAGCAGTACTTC. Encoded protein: CSAARTGRGTYEQYF.

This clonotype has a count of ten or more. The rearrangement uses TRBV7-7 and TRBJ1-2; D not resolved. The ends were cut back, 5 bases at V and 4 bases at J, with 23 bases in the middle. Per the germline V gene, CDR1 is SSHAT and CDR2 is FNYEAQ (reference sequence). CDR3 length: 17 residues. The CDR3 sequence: CASSANAKCRKTYGYTF. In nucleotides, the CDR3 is TGTGCCAGCAGCGCCAATGCTAAGTGCCGAAAGACCTATGGCTACACCTTC.

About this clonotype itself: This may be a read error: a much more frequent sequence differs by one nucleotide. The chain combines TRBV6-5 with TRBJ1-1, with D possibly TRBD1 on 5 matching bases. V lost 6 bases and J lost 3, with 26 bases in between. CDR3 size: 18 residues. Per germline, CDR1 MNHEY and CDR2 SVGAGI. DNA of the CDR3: TGTGCCAGCAGCCGACCTGGCATACTTGGATTGGGGGACACTGAAGCTTTCTTT. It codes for CASSRPGILGLGDTEAFF.

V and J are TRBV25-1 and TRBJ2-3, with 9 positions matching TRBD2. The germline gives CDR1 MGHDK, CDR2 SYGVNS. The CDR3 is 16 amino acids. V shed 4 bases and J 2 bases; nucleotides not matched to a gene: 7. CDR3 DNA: TGTGCCAGCAGTGGAGTAGCGGGAGCACTCACAGATACGCAGTATTTT. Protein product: CASSGVAGALTDTQYF.

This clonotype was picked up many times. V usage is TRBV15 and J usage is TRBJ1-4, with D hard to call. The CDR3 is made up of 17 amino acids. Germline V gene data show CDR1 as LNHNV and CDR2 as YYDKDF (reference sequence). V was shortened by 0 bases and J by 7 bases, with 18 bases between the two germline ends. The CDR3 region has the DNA TGTGCCACCAGCAGAGATTCACAGCGGTCAGCTGGTGAAAAACTGTTTTTT. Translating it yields CATSRDSQRSAGEKLFF.

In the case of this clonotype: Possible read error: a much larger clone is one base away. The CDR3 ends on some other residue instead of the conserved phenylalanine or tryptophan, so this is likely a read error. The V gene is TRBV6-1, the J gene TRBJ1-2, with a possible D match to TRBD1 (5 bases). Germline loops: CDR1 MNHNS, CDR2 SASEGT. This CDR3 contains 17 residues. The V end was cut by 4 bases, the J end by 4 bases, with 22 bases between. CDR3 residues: CASSVSGECRKTYGYTL. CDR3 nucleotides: TGTGCCAGCAGTGTATCGGGGGAATGTAGAAAGACCTATGGCTACACCCTC.

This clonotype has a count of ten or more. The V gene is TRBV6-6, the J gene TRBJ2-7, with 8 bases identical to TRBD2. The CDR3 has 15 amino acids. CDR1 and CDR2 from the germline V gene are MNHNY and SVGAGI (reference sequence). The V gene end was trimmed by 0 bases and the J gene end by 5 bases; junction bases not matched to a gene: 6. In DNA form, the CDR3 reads TGTGCCAGCAGTTACTCCGGGAGGGTGTTCAACGAGCAGTACTTC. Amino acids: CASSYSGRVFNEQYF.

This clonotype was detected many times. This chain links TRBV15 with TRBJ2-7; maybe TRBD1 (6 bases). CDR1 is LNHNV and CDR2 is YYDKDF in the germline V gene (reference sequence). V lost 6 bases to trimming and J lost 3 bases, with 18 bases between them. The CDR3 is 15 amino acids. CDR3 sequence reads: CATRWEQGRNYEQYF. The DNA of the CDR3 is TGTGCCACCAGGTGGGAACAGGGACGCAACTACGAGCAGTACTTC.

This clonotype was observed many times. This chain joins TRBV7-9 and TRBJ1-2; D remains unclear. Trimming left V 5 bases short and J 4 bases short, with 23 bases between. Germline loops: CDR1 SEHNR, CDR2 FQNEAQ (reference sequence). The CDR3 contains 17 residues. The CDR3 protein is CASSIHEYHGKTYGYTF. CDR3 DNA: TGTGCCAGCAGCATCCACGAATACCATGGAAAGACCTATGGCTACACCTTC.

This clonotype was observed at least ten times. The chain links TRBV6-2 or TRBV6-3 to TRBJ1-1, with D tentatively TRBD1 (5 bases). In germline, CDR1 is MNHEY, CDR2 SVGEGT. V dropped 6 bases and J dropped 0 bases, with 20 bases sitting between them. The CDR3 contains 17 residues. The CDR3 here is CASSPRRGRFLNTEAFF. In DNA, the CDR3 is TGTGCCAGCAGCCCCCGGCGGGGACGATTCCTGAACACTGAAGCTTTCTTT.

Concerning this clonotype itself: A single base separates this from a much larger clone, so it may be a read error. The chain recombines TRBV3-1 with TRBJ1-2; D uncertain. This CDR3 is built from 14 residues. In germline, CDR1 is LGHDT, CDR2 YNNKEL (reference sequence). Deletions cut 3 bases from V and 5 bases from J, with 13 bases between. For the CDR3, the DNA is TGTGCCAGCAGCCAGTTACAAGTCAAGTATGGCTACACCTTC. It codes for CASSQLQVKYGYTF.